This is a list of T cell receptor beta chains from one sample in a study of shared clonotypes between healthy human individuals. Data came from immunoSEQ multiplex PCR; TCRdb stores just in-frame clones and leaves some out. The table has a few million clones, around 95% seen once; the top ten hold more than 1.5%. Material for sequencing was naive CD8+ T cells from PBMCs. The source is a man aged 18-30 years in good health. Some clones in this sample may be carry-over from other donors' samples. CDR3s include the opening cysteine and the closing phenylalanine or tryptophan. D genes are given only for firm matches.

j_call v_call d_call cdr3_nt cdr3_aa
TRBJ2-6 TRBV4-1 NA TGCGCCAGCAGCCCAGGGACTGGGGCCAACGTCCTGACTTTC CASSPGTGANVLTF
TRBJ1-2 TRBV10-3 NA TGTGCCATCAGTGAGTTATACCTAGGGGTTAACTATGGCTACACCTTC CAISELYLGVNYGYTF
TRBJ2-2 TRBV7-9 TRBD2 TGTGCCAGCAGCCATCGACTAGCGGTAAACACCGGGGAGCTGTTTTTT CASSHRLAVNTGELFF
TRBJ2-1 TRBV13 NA TGTGCCAGCAGCTCATTCCCGGGCCTCGGGACGGATGAGCAGTTCTTC CASSSFPGLGTDEQFF
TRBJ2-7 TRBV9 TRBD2 TGTGCCAGCAGCCCACCACAGGGAGCGGGAGTGGGGGAGCAGTACTTC CASSPPQGAGVGEQYF
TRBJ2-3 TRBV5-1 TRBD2 TGCGCCAGCAGATCCCAAGGGCGGGAGAGCACAGATACGCAGTATTTT CASRSQGRESTDTQYF
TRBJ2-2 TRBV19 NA TGTGCCACCGCCCGCGGCAGCCAGGCGGGCACCGGGGAGCTGTTTTTT CATARGSQAGTGELFF
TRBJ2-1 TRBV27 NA TGTGCCAGCAGCGGGGGTCTAGCGACTTACAATGAGCAGTTCTTC CASSGGLATYNEQFF
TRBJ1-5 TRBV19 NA TGTGCCAGTAGTACCTATCCTTATAGCAATCAGCCCCAGCATTTT CASSTYPYSNQPQHF
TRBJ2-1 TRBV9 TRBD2 TGTGCCAGCAGCGTAGAGGGACTAGCGGGAGGGGGCCCTTACAATGAGCAGTTCTTC CASSVEGLAGGGPYNEQFF
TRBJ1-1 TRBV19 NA TGTGCCAGTAGTATAGGGGGAACAGGGTATACTGAAGCTTTCTTT CASSIGGTGYTEAFF
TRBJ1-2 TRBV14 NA TGTGCCAGCAGCCAAGGGGGCGGGCACTATGGCTACACCTTC CASSQGGGHYGYTF
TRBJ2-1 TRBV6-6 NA TGTGCCAGCAGTGTACAGGGTGGCGGCTCCTACAATGAGCAGTTCTTC CASSVQGGGSYNEQFF
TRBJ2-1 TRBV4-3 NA TGCGCCAGCAGCCAAGATCGGGCAGGGTACTACAATGAGCAGTTCTTC CASSQDRAGYYNEQFF
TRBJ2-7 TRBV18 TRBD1 TGTGCCAGCTCACCAACAGGGGTCAACGAGCAGTACTTC CASSPTGVNEQYF
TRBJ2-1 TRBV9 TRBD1 TGTGCCAGCAGCGTATCTGGGACAGGGGGATACAATGAGCAGTTCTTC CASSVSGTGGYNEQFF